Below, 20 T cell receptor beta chains from the same sample are listed, as sequenced in a study of T cells in Graves' hyperthyroidism and ophthalmopathy. The TCR beta CDR3 regions underwent amplification using RNA transcripts as the source. When the TCR CDR3 underwent first-round RT-PCR, the HTBI primer set was used. TCRdb processed the multiplex PCR reads anew with MiXCR; each CDR3 protein has one entry. The sample yields roughly 500,000 distinct CDR3 sequences, approximately 25% seen once. The sample taken for sequencing was blood. Receptors originate from a woman between 25 and 40 years old with Graves' ophthalmopathy.

This clonotype was seen many times. The V and J genes are TRBV12-3 or TRBV12-4 and TRBJ1-2, with a possible D match to TRBD1 (5 bases). V lost 6 bases, J lost 4 bases, and 18 bases lay in between. The CDR3 extends over 15 amino acids. The CDR3 sequence is CASSSRGDFSYGYTF. The CDR3 nucleotides are TGTGCCAGCAGCTCCCGGGGGGATTTCTCCTATGGCTACACCTTC.

This clonotype has at least ten counts. The J gene is TRBJ1-1, the V gene TRBV7-9, with TRBD1 identical over 8 bases. Germline loops: CDR1 SEHNR, CDR2 FQNEAQ (reference sequence). V shed 5 bases and J 8 bases; nucleotides not matched to a gene: 4. The CDR3 consists of 12 residues. This CDR3 is CASSAGQGEAFF. CDR3 nucleotides: TGTGCCAGCAGCGCCGGACAGGGAGAAGCTTTCTTT.

Concerning this clonotype: A read error may explain this, as a much larger clone is one base away. The V call is TRBV12-3 or TRBV12-4, the J call TRBJ2-7; D is unresolved. CDR3 length: 12 residues. The ends were cut back, 4 bases at V and 8 bases at J, with 12 bases in the middle. DNA of the CDR3: TGTGCCAGCAGTTCGACACGTTTACAGCAGTACGTC. Residues: CASSSTRLQQYV.

This clonotype has a single count. This chain joins TRBV5-1 and TRBJ1-1; D is unresolved. Looked up from germline, CDR1 is SGHRS and CDR2 is YFSETQ. The CDR3 loop spans 15 amino acids. V was pared by 0 bases and J by 1 base, with 10 bases between. The CDR3: CASSLAEIPNTEAFF. The CDR3 bases are TGCGCCAGCAGCTTGGCCGAAATACCGAACACTGAAGCTTTCTTT.

This clonotype came up many times. The chain couples TRBV12-3 or TRBV12-4 to TRBJ2-7; tentative D call: TRBD1 (6 bases). Trimming pared 6 bases from V and 1 base from J, leaving 13 bases between. CDR3 length: 14 residues. CDR3 region: CASSPRDTSYEQYF. CDR3 nucleotide sequence: TGTGCCAGCAGCCCCCGGGACACTTCCTACGAGCAGTACTTC.

This clonotype was seen a handful of times. The chain couples TRBV5-1 to TRBJ2-5; no definite D call. CDR1 SGHRS and CDR2 YFSETQ come from the germline V gene. The CDR3 has 15 amino acids. The V end lost 1 base, the J end lost 4 bases, and 14 bases lay between the germline ends. This CDR3 is CASSLQIGFSETQYF. DNA of the CDR3: TGCGCCAGCAGCTTGCAGATCGGGTTTTCAGAGACCCAGTACTTC.

The sample holds many counts of this clonotype. The rearrangement joins TRBV28 to TRBJ1-5; a weak D match, TRBD1 (5 bases). Germline V CDR1 and CDR2: MDHEN, SYDVKM. The length of the CDR3 is 17 residues. The ends were cut back, 2 bases at V and 2 bases at J, with 16 bases in the middle. The CDR3 DNA reads as TGTGCCAGCAGTTTAGGGGGAGCCTTTGGTGGCAATCAGCCCCAGCATTTT. Its translation is CASSLGGAFGGNQPQHF.

There are a few counts of this clonotype. V gene TRBV30 combines with J gene TRBJ2-5; 14 nucleotides line up with TRBD2. Germline CDR1 and CDR2: GTSNPN and SVGIG (reference sequence). The junction had 9 bases not matched to a gene; V was cut back by 7 bases and J by 5 bases. CDR3 length: 15 residues. CDR3 nucleotide sequence: TGTGCCTACGCCCAGGGACTAGCGGGGGTGGAGACCCAGTACTTC. Its translation: CAYAQGLAGVETQYF.

This clonotype has ten or more counts. The genes are TRBV12-3 or TRBV12-4 and TRBJ2-3; perhaps TRBD2 as D (6 bases). V lost 1 base to trimming and J lost 6 bases, with 14 bases between them. This CDR3 has 15 residues. The CDR3 reads CASSLGQTRSDTQYF. CDR3 nucleotide sequence: TGTGCCAGCAGTTTAGGACAGACTAGGTCCGATACGCAGTATTTT.

The chain employs TRBV9 and TRBJ1-1; D not resolved. V was cut by 3 bases and J by 1 base, with 13 bases left in between. Germline V gene data show CDR1 as SGDLS and CDR2 as YYNGEE. The CDR3 is 15 amino acids. The CDR3 sequence: CASSAHGVTNTEAFF. Here the CDR3 DNA reads TGTGCCAGCAGCGCCCACGGGGTCACGAACACTGAAGCTTTCTTT.

Worth noting for this clonotype: Being one base from a much bigger clone, this may be a read error. This chain uses TRBV19 with TRBJ1-1, with D perhaps TRBD1 (6 bases). Germline V lookup: CDR1 LNHDA, CDR2 SQIVND (reference sequence). This CDR3 spans 17 amino acids. The DNA for the CDR3 is TGTGCCAGTAGTATAGGAGGGGGAGGCCCCATGAACACTGAAGCTCTCTTT. Its protein product is CASSIGGGGPMNTEALF.

In its sample, this clonotype was seen many times. The chain combines TRBV12-3 or TRBV12-4 with TRBJ1-5; tentative D call: TRBD1 (6 bases). Trimming shortened V by 6 bases and J by 5 bases, and 17 bases separated the two germline ends. The CDR3 is 15 amino acids. The CDR3, as DNA: TGTGCCAGCAGCCGATCAGGGGAAGGGGATCAGCCCCAGCATTTT. This encodes CASSRSGEGDQPQHF.

This clonotype was observed at least ten times. The chain combines TRBV7-2 with TRBJ2-7, with a possible D match to TRBD1 (5 bases). Germline values: CDR1 SGHTA, CDR2 FQGNSA. The CDR3 extends over 14 amino acids. V lost 1 base and J lost 1, with 8 bases in between. The CDR3 coding sequence is TGTGCCAGCAGCTTAGTCCCAGGGTCCTACGAGCAGTACTTC. Its protein product is CASSLVPGSYEQYF.

This clonotype was detected many times. One base away lies a much larger clone, so this may be a sequencing read error. V usage is TRBV15 and J usage is TRBJ1-2; D not certain. Germline V gene data show CDR1 as LNHNV and CDR2 as YYDKDF (reference sequence). V lost 0 bases and J 5 bases, leaving 16 bases between the germline ends. The CDR3 has 16 amino acids. The CDR3 DNA follows: TGTGCCACCAGCAGAGACCCTGACGTACCCTTTTATGGCTACACCTTC. Translating gives CATSRDPDVPFYGYTF.

The chain has TRBV11-2 and TRBJ2-7, with 9 positions matching TRBD1. The germline V gene encodes CDR1 SGHAT and CDR2 FQNNGV. Trimming at V came to 1 base and at J to 0 bases, leaving 10 bases not matched to a gene. The CDR3 runs to 18 residues. Here the CDR3 DNA reads TGTGCCAGCAGCTTAGGGGACAGGGCCCCTCACCTCTCCTACGAGCAGTACTTC. This translates into CASSLGDRAPHLSYEQYF.

This clonotype was picked up many times. The CDR3 DNA reads TGCAGTGCTAGAGACGCAGGGTCTGGAAACACCATATATTTT. Its translation: CSARDAGSGNTIYF. This chain links TRBV20-1 with TRBJ1-3, with a possible D match to TRBD1 (5 bases). V lost 0 bases and J 1 base, leaving 7 bases between the germline ends. The germline gives CDR1 DFQATT, CDR2 SNEGSKA (reference sequence). The CDR3 covers 14 residues.

Details on this clonotype: A much larger clone lies a single base off, so this may be a read error. The CDR3 DNA reads TGCGCCAGCAGCTTGTCGGCAGGGAGGCAGGGGTATGGCCACACCTTC. This gives the protein CASSLSAGRQGYGHTF. The chain employs TRBV5-1 and TRBJ1-2; tentative D call: TRBD1 (6 bases). This CDR3 is 16 amino acids long. Germline CDR1 is SGHRS and CDR2 is YFSETQ.

In its sample, this clonotype was seen many times. The chain carries TRBV7-9 and TRBJ1-1; D unresolved. The CDR3 sequence is 14 residues long. V lost 0 bases and J lost 0, with 5 bases in between. The germline CDR1 and CDR2 sequences are SEHNR and FQNEAQ (reference sequence). The CDR3 reads CASSLAPVNTEAFF. The CDR3 bases are TGTGCCAGCAGCTTAGCTCCGGTGAACACTGAAGCTTTCTTT.

This clonotype has a count of ten or more. V gene TRBV6-5 combines with J gene TRBJ1-5; no clear D gene. The CDR3 is 15 amino acids. The V and J ends lost 0 bases and 1 base respectively, with 7 bases between them. Germline values: CDR1 MNHEY, CDR2 SVGAGI. Written as DNA, the CDR3 is TGTGCCAGCAGTTACTCACCGCTCAGCAATCAGCCCCAGCATTTT. Translated, it gives CASSYSPLSNQPQHF.

To note about this clonotype: This CDR3 fails to terminate in the conserved phenylalanine or tryptophan, so it likely reflects a read error. The chain employs TRBV14 and TRBJ1-2; D not certain. The V end lost 0 bases, the J end lost 0 bases, and 11 bases lay between the germline ends. The CDR3 has 16 residues. CDR1 is SGHDN and CDR2 is FVKESK in the germline V gene. The CDR3 sequence: CASSQDLGRTNYGYTS. CDR3 nucleotide sequence: TGTGCCAGCAGCCAAGATCTCGGAAGAACTAACTATGGCTACACCTCC.